This TCR beta chain was sequenced for a study of blood T cells in healthy people across ages. With a J-beta primer mix and a sample-barcoded 5' primer, a second PCR ran about 7 to 11 cycles. TCRdb itself ran the 5' RACE reads through MiXCR, one entry per CDR3 protein. Here the sample spans roughly 1,500,000 distinct CDR3 sequences, roughly 30% being singletons. This clonotype has only a few counts. CDR1 and CDR2 from the germline V gene are SGHDT and YYEEEE. The CDR3 is 15 residues long. The germline V and J ends were trimmed by 4 bases and 3 bases, with 16 bases remaining between them. This receptor was obtained from a woman aged 25 to 45 in good health. The chain is built from TRBV5-6 and TRBJ2-5; D is unresolved. The specimen was blood. The CDR3 region has the DNA TGTGCCAGCAGCCCCACGGACCGGTGGGAAGAGACCCAGTACTTC. This gives the protein CASSPTDRWEETQYF.